The source of this T cell receptor (beta chain) is a study of blood T cell repertoires in COVID-19 (dated by TCRdb to the early 2020s). For the study in its entirety: Samples covering the acute and convalescent phases of COVID-19 were provided by collaborators in the United States, Italy and Spain. The prospective study material was composed of cDNA or gDNA derived from T cells, B-cell-depleted T cells, or PBMCs. Where available, HLA class I and class II types were taken from metadata supplied by the sample provider and were not determined by assay-based typing. Subjects who had been exposed to COVID-19, were actively infected with it, or had recovered from it provided the deeply sampled blood TCRbeta repertoires that made up the dataset. The samples were drawn from the first 160 participants of the ongoing ImmuneRACE study and from 950 to 1,500 subjects provided by 6 global collaborators. Sample metadata almost always included a de-identified subject ID, COVID-19 status, age in years and sex. The repertoires were released in a freely available public database intended as a resource for research on the immune response to SARS-CoV-2. Here is what the overall study found, with its caveats: Clinical and demographic metadata were provided uncurated, with the amount varying by source and participant.

This clone was seen only a few times. The antigen it binds to is not known. No much larger clonotype is one base removed from it; base qualities were not supplied. TCRbeta CDR3 regions were amplified from genomic DNA by means of the immunoSEQ Assay, a bias-controlled multiplex PCR. In the original analysis: The number of nucleated cells in each sample was estimated from the amplification of reference gene primers within the assay. Sequence reads were collapsed and filtered to measure the absolute abundance of every unique TCRbeta CDR3 rearrangement. For each sample, productive Simpson clonality was calculated by taking the square root of Simpson's diversity index across productive rearrangements. TCRdb limited this immuneACCESS table to in-frame rearrangements with V and J called. A share of clones is missing; checked studies link under half to unresolved V genes, and the rest is unexplained. Clone size and V and J calls were adopted from that table, with D and trimming inferred from the DNA. Here the sample has about 110,000 clones; 76% occur a single time. Clones ranked in the top ten supply under 8% of the sample.

The junction shows trimming of 4 bases on V and 5 bases on J, and the gene matches do not reach 4 bases of it. The CDR3 covers 16 residues, taking in both the cysteine and the phenylalanine. The retained sequence is limited to the CDR3, 48 bases, with the frame set at the first base. CDR1 and CDR2, looked up from the germline V gene (reference sequence), are SGHNT and YYREEE. At one collaborating source in Seattle, patients were enrolled during active infection and were followed longitudinally through the course of disease. The collaborating institutions used their own protocols to collect whole blood in K2EDTA tubes. For TCRbeta analysis, collaborator samples were shipped as frozen whole blood, as isolated PBMCs, or as DNA extracted from either sample type.

The V gene is TRBV5-4 and the J gene is TRBJ2-2, with 14 bases aligning to TRBD2. The TCR originated in a man aged 80 or over with COVID-19, enrolled during active disease. Sequenced input: peripheral blood. In nucleotides, the sequence is TGTGCCAGCAGCACGGGACTAGCGGGAGCGACCGGGGAGCTGTTTTTT. This yields the protein CASSTGLAGATGELFF.